A selection of T cell receptor beta chains follows, all from one sample in a study of neoadjuvant nivolumab and ipilimumab in lung cancer. Sequenced by immunoSEQ multiplex PCR; TCRdb stores in-frame clones only, minus some. The table lists 9,500 to 10,000 clones, 70% to 80% of them singletons, with around 7% in the top ten. The source was tumor tissue, collected after neoadjuvant nivolumab, alone or with ipilimumab, at or shortly before surgery. These receptors were obtained from an adult with non-small cell lung cancer. Some clones in this sample may be carry-over from other donors' samples. Both conserved end residues are part of each CDR3. The D gene is left open where the match is weak. Expanded clones are given a class, and other clones once, few, many or no size at all.

cdr3_aa cdr3_nt clone_size v_call d_call j_call
CASSLGTGATEAFF TGTGCCAGCAGCTTAGGGACAGGGGCCACTGAAGCTTTCTTT - TRBV7-6 TRBD1 TRBJ1-1
CASSPGSVRNSYNEQFF TGTGCCAGCAGCCCGGGATCTGTGCGGAACTCCTACAATGAGCAGTTCTTC - TRBV5-4 - TRBJ2-1
CASSRSGTGNQPQHF TGTGCCAGCTCACGATCTGGGACAGGCAATCAGCCCCAGCATTTT - TRBV18 TRBD1 TRBJ1-5
CASSLLGRGTGELFF TGTGCCAGCAGCTTACTAGGCAGGGGCACCGGGGAGCTGTTTTTT - TRBV13 - TRBJ2-2
CATLTGNEQYF TGTGCCACCCTGACAGGGAACGAGCAGTACTTC large TRBV10-3 TRBD1 TRBJ2-7
CASSLEQAGNTIYF TGCGCCAGCAGCTTGGAACAGGCTGGAAACACCATATATTTT - TRBV5-1 - TRBJ1-3
CASNRPGVMNTEAFF TGTGCCAGCAACCGCCCAGGGGTCATGAACACTGAAGCTTTCTTT - TRBV5-6 - TRBJ1-1
CASSHLGPLHF TGTGCCAGCAGCCACCTAGGCCCCCTCCACTTT - TRBV6-6 - TRBJ1-6
CASSPPDRRSYEQYF TGTGCCAGCTCACCACCAGATAGGCGCTCCTACGAGCAGTACTTC - TRBV18 - TRBJ2-7
CASSLAVAVTQETQYF TGCGCCAGCAGCTTGGCCGTGGCGGTAACGCAAGAGACCCAGTACTTC few TRBV5-1 - TRBJ2-5
CSVPGGGTGANYGYTF TGCAGCGTTCCTGGGGGAGGGACAGGGGCTAACTATGGCTACACCTTC - TRBV29-1 TRBD1 TRBJ1-2
CASSLGEGPGYEQYF TGTGCCAGCAGCTTAGGGGAGGGACCGGGCTACGAGCAGTACTTC - TRBV11-2 TRBD2 TRBJ2-7
CASSLRLGENTEAFF TGTGCCAGCAGCTTAAGGCTAGGGGAGAACACTGAAGCTTTCTTT - TRBV7-9 - TRBJ1-1
CAISEPRREGPLRSEQYF TGTGCCATCAGTGAGCCGAGGCGGGAGGGCCCGTTGAGGAGCGAGCAGTACTTC few TRBV10-3 TRBD2 TRBJ2-7
CASTKAQGNQPQHF TGTGCCAGCACCAAGGCACAGGGGAATCAGCCCCAGCATTTT - TRBV6-5 TRBD1 TRBJ1-5
CASRGGARGNEQFF TGTGCCAGCAGGGGAGGGGCCAGGGGGAATGAGCAGTTCTTC - TRBV7-9 - TRBJ2-1
CASSPATSGGYNEQFF TGTGCCAGCAGCCCGGCGACTAGCGGGGGGTACAATGAGCAGTTCTTC once TRBV4-2 TRBD2 TRBJ2-1
CASSSQGQGAGEKLFF TGCGCCAGCAGCTCGCAAGGACAGGGTGCGGGTGAAAAACTGTTTTTT - TRBV5-1 TRBD1 TRBJ1-4
CASSERDKPYGYTF TGTGCCAGCAGCGAACGGGACAAGCCTTATGGCTACACCTTC once TRBV11-3 - TRBJ1-2
CASRRVGTTQETQYF TGTGCCAGCAGACGAGTTGGGACCACCCAAGAGACCCAGTACTTC - TRBV27 - TRBJ2-5
CASSLAGAYEQYF TGTGCCAGCAGTTTAGCCGGGGCGTACGAGCAGTACTTC - TRBV27 - TRBJ2-7
CASGLVLNPRVQFF TGTGCTAGTGGTTTGGTACTTAACCCGAGGGTGCAGTTCTTC - TRBV12-5 - TRBJ2-1
CASSLDGYRLNTEAFF TGTGCCAGCAGCTTAGATGGATACAGATTGAACACTGAAGCTTTCTTT few TRBV11-2 - TRBJ1-1
CASTGTSGNTIYF TGTGCCTCTACAGGGACCTCTGGAAACACCATATATTTT - TRBV30 - TRBJ1-3
CASSQGTGLPQHF TGTGCCAGCAGCCAAGGGACAGGGCTGCCCCAGCATTTT - TRBV4-2 TRBD1 TRBJ1-5
CASSPLGGSVDTQYF TGTGCCAGCAGCCCTTTAGGGGGTTCCGTAGATACGCAGTATTTT - TRBV11-2 - TRBJ2-3
CASSVGLAGPTDTQYF TGTGCCAGCAGCGTGGGACTAGCGGGGCCCACAGATACGCAGTATTTT - TRBV5-5 TRBD2 TRBJ2-3
CAWTRDRATEAFF TGTGCCTGGACCCGGGACAGGGCAACTGAAGCTTTCTTT - TRBV30 TRBD1 TRBJ1-1
CSVAPGIGTGELFF TGCAGCGTTGCTCCGGGGATCGGCACCGGGGAGCTGTTTTTT - TRBV29-1 - TRBJ2-2